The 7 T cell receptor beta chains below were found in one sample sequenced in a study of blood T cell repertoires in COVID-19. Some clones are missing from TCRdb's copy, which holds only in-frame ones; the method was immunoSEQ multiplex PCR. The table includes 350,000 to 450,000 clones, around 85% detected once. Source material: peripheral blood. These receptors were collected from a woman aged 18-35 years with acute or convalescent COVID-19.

Here the CDR3 reads CASSLTVDNSPLHF. The CDR3 DNA reads TGTGCCAGCAGTTTGACAGTTGATAATTCACCCCTCCACTTT. The J gene is TRBJ1-6, the V gene TRBV27, with D perhaps TRBD1 (5 bases). Trimming took 3 bases from V and 5 from J, leaving 8 bases between them. CDR3 length: 14 amino acids. Germline CDR1 is MNHEY and CDR2 is SMNVEV (reference sequence).

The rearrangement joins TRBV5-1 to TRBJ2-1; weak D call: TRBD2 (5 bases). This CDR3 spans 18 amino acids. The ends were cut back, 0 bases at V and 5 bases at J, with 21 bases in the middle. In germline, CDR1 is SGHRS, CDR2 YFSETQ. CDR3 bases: TGCGCCAGCAGCTTGGTATTCGGGCGAGTTACCGGGGACAATGAGCAGTTCTTC. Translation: CASSLVFGRVTGDNEQFF.

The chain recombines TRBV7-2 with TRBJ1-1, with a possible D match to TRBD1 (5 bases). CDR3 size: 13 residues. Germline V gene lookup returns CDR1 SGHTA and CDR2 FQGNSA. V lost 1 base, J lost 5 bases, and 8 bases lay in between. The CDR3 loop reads CASSLVRGTEAFF. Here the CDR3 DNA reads TGTGCCAGCAGCTTAGTTCGGGGGACTGAAGCTTTCTTT.

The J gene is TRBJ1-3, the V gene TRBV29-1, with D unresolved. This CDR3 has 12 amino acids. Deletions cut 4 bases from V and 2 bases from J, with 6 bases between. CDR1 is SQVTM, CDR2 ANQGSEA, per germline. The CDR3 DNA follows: TGCAGCGTTGCAGGTGCTGGAAACACCATATATTTT. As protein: CSVAGAGNTIYF.

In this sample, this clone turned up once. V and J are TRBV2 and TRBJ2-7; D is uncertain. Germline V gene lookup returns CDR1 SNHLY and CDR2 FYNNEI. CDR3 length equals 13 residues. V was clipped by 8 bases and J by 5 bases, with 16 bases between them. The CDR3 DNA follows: TGTGCCAGCGGAAGGAACCCTCGGGACGAGCAGTACTTC. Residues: CASGRNPRDEQYF.

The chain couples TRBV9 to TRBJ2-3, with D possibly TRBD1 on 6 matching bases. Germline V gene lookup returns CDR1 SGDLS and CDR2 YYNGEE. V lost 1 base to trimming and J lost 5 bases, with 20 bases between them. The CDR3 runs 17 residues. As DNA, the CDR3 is TGTGCCAGCAGCGTAACGCCGACAGGTACCAGGGAAGATACGCAGTATTTT. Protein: CASSVTPTGTREDTQYF.

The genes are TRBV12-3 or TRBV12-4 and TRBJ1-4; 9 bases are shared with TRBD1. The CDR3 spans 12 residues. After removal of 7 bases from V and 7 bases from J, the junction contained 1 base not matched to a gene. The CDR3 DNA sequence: TGTGCCAGCATGGACAGGGGTGAAAAACTGTTTTTT. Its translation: CASMDRGEKLFF.